This TCR beta chain was sequenced in a study of post-analysis software for immune sequencing data. Whole-study context: Recorded disease courses covered relapsing-remitting, secondary progressive and progressive-relapsing multiple sclerosis. Some patients had no subtype annotation. General study points: The study found significantly lower normalized Chao1 diversity in multiple sclerosis patients than in controls. F measure showed strong co-clustering of same-batch samples. Four or five TRBV segments were more frequent in patients than controls; TRBV5-6, TRBV5-1 and TRBV20-1 belonged to this group.

V lost 3 bases, J lost 2 bases, and 12 bases stayed unmatched. This CDR3 has 18 amino acids. From germline, CDR1 is SGHDN and CDR2 FVKESK. Incorporated into the TCR beta cDNA libraries were unique molecular identifiers, which served to reduce PCR and sequencing biases. The yield from roughly 1 to 10 million T cells was roughly 500,000 cDNA molecules in total. TCRdb re-derived calls from the PCR reads in MiXCR, one entry per CDR3 protein. Among about 770,000 distinct CDR3 sequences, around 46% were seen once, and the ten largest hold roughly 4.9%. As to this clonotype: Its antigen is as yet unknown.

This TCR derives from a girl aged 5-17 years with multiple sclerosis. Sequencing was carried out using blood. The V and J genes are TRBV14 and TRBJ2-5; 10 bases map to TRBD2. CDR3 in amino acids: CASSHFFASGGPQETQYF. The DNA of the CDR3 is TGTGCCAGCAGCCATTTCTTTGCTAGCGGGGGACCTCAAGAGACCCAGTACTTC.